This record looks at one TCR beta chain sequence and its context. The CDR3 length is 11 residues. The V end lost 8 bases, the J end lost 4 bases, and 6 bases lay between the germline ends. The germline V gene has CDR1 MNHEY and CDR2 SVGAGI. The age range of participants was about 18 to 100 years, with residence in about two dozen US areas. Cohorts were based on clinical histories the participants reported. Recovery among Cohort 3 donors was established by two negative PCRs, clearance, or symptom resolution. The data derive from a study of blood T cell repertoires in COVID-19. Overall study: In each case, the material was cDNA or gDNA derived from T cells, B-cell-depleted T cells, or PBMCs.

Only in-frame clones appear in the TCRdb table, and some are missing; sequencing was by immunoSEQ multiplex PCR. The repertoire includes approximately 310,000 clones, around 90% of them detected once, and roughly 5.3% sits in the top ten. The sample was PBMCs or T cells enriched from blood (not recorded which). The chain links TRBV6-5 to TRBJ1-3; D is ambiguous. The TCR originated in a man between 60 and 75 years old who had recovered from COVID-19. The CDR3 DNA sequence: TGTGCCAGCGGCCGCGGAAACACCATATATTTT. This encodes CASGRGNTIYF.